This T cell receptor (beta chain) derives from a study of T cells in Graves' hyperthyroidism and ophthalmopathy. When ophthalmopathy did not progress within 18 months, Graves' hyperthyroidism was considered stable. It was uncontrolled infection, other autoimmune disease, pregnancy or lactation that excluded patients. Amplification yielded TCR beta CDR3 regions, with RNA transcripts as the source. HTBI primers were used for first-round RT-PCR of the TCR CDR3. MiXCR, applied by TCRdb to the multiplex PCR reads, yields one record per CDR3 protein. The table records roughly 580,000 distinct CDR3 sequences, roughly 46% of them present only once. In germline, CDR1 is SGHDT, CDR2 YYEEEE. V dropped 2 bases and J dropped 8 bases, with 13 bases sitting between them. The CDR3 runs to 13 residues.

Sequencing input: peripheral blood or thyroid tissue (not recorded which). The clonotype was recovered from a woman between 18 and 29 years old with Graves' hyperthyroidism. This chain uses TRBV5-6 with TRBJ1-2; a possible D gene is TRBD1 (6 bases). For the CDR3, the DNA is TGTGCCAGCAGCTTCACCGGGACATCGGGCTACACCTTC. Amino acids: CASSFTGTSGYTF.